Listed here are 2 T cell receptor beta chains from one sample, sequenced in a study of OX40 agonist ivuxolimab in advanced cancers. Only in-frame clones appear in the TCRdb table, and some are missing; sequencing was by immunoSEQ multiplex PCR. The sample includes under 13,000 clones, approximately 69% of them seen just once. Sequenced here: CD4+ or CD8+ T cells sorted from blood, sampled in a trial of the OX40 agonist ivuxolimab. Receptors originate from an adult with an advanced solid tumor such as melanoma, head and neck, liver or kidney cancer.

V usage is TRBV5-4 and J usage is TRBJ1-2; D is uncertain. Trimming shortened V by 2 bases and J by 2 bases, and 13 bases separated the two germline ends. The CDR3 is 15 amino acids. Looked up from germline, CDR1 is SGHNT and CDR2 is YYREEE (reference sequence). The CDR3 sequence: CASSFVLGKNYGYTF. In nucleotides, the CDR3 is TGTGCCAGCAGCTTCGTATTGGGGAAAAACTATGGCTACACCTTC.

V is TRBV27 and J is TRBJ2-3; possibly TRBD2 for D (6 bases). In germline, CDR1 is MNHEY, CDR2 SMNVEV (reference sequence). There are 11 residues in the CDR3. The V end was cut by 6 bases, the J end by 8 bases, with 9 bases between. The CDR3 DNA sequence: TGTGCCAGCAGATACGGGGGTACGCAGTATTTT. This translates into CASRYGGTQYF.